These T cell receptor beta chains were read from a single sample in a study of regulatory T cells in long-lasting Graves disease. TCRdb passed the multiplex PCR reads through MiXCR, listing each CDR3 protein once. The data hold under 700,000 distinct CDR3 sequences, with about 15% observed a single time. These data were also filed under a second study, of T cells in Graves' hyperthyroidism and ophthalmopathy.

Sequenced material: peripheral blood mononuclear cells (PBMCs), taken at new diagnosis, from a patient treated with antithyroid drugs. All receptors come from a woman aged 35 to 60 with Graves disease. CDR3s include the opening cysteine and the closing phenylalanine or tryptophan. Fields, in order: V gene, D gene, CDR3 length, J gene, clone size, CDR3 DNA, CDR3 protein. A D gene is named only where the DNA matches it firmly. Size tells how often a clone was seen (once, few, many) or the class of an expanded clone, and some rows leave it out.

>TRBV20-1|-|15|TRBJ2-2|-
TGCAGTGCTCCCATAGGAGGGGCCAACACCGGGGAGCTGTTTTTT
CSAPIGGANTGELFF
>TRBV19|-|14|TRBJ2-7|few
TGTGCCAGTAGTAGGAAAGAAAGAGCCTACGAGCAGTACTTC
CASSRKERAYEQYF
>TRBV11-2|-|15|TRBJ1-6|many
TGTGCCAGCAGCACGACAGGAGGGTTTAATTCACCCCTCCACTTT
CASSTTGGFNSPLHF
>TRBV20-1|-|14|TRBJ2-1|many
TGCAGTGGTCGGACTGGACTGGGCTCGGATGAGCAGTTCTTC
CSGRTGLGSDEQFF
>TRBV6-1|-|13|TRBJ2-3|many
TGTGCCAGCATTATGCAGCGCACAGATACGCAGTATTTT
CASIMQRTDTQYF
>TRBV28|TRBD2|16|TRBJ2-3|-
TGTGCCAGCAGTCTCCAGGGCGGGGGGGCCGGAGATACGCAGTATTTT
CASSLQGGGAGDTQYF
>TRBV7-2|-|13|TRBJ2-2|-
TGTGCCAGCAGCTTACCCTACACCGGGGAGCTGTTTTTT
CASSLPYTGELFF
>TRBV11-2|TRBD1|15|TRBJ1-6|many
TGTGCCAGCAGTCCGAGGGGGACAGGAGAATCACCCCTCCACTTT
CASSPRGTGESPLHF
>TRBV10-2|TRBD1|16|TRBJ2-7|few
TGCGCCAGCAGTGAGGGCCGGGACAGGGAATACTACGAGCAGTACTTC
CASSEGRDREYYEQYF
>TRBV7-8|TRBD1|16|TRBJ1-2|few
TGTGCCAGCAGCTCCCACAGGGGGCCAATTCCCTATGGCTACACCTTC
CASSSHRGPIPYGYTF